This section outlines one T cell receptor (beta chain) sequence together with its context. The CDR3 extends over 11 amino acids. Germline values: CDR1 SGHTA, CDR2 FQGNSA. Trimming took 5 bases from V and 1 from J, leaving 2 bases between them. The data are from a study of blood T cell repertoires in COVID-19. Clones were read by immunoSEQ multiplex PCR, and TCRdb kept only the in-frame ones, dropping some. The data contain 110,000 to 150,000 clones, 85% to 90% of them singletons. Sequences were obtained from PBMCs or T cells enriched from blood (not recorded which). The TCR was taken from a man in his fifties or sixties who had recovered from COVID-19. The J gene is TRBJ1-2, the V gene TRBV7-2, with D uncertain. Here the CDR3 DNA reads TGTGCCAGCAGCCGTAACTATGGCTACACCTTC. This encodes CASSRNYGYTF.